This T cell receptor beta chain was observed in a study of CXCR3-negative and CXCR3-positive naive CD8 T cells. Libraries of TRB cDNA were made by 5' RACE and carried UMIs. Using the 5' RACE reads, TCRdb records one entry per CDR3 protein without DNA. The sample has 130,000 to 150,000 distinct CDR3 sequences, and its top ten clones hold 0.25% to 0.3%. The germline V gene has CDR1 LGHDT and CDR2 YNNKEL (reference sequence). The CDR3 totals 14 residues. General study points: TRB CDR3s of CXCR3-positive naive cells were more hydrophobic than those of CXCR3-negative naive cells. Naive cells that were CXCR3-negative or CXCR3-positive used TRBV-TRBJ genes alike, while memory cells diverged. Most assays used freshly isolated PBMCs, as cryopreservation partially reduced CXCR3.

Regarding this clonotype: Antigen unknown.

The source material was naive CXCR3+ CD8+ T cells from blood. As to subset: CD45RO-CCR7+CD27+CD95- naive CD8+ T cells expressing CXCR3 (TNR3+). The sequence derives from a human donor in good health. Some clones in this sample may be carry-over from other donors' samples. This chain links TRBV3-1 with TRBJ2-7; TCRdb designates TRBD2, a call that cannot be tested without DNA. CDR3 loop: CASSPGLGTYEQYF.